The 5 T cell receptor beta chains given below trace back to one sample, sequenced in a study of T cell clonality in common variable immunodeficiency. Profiled with immunoSEQ multiplex PCR; TCRdb holds only in-frame clones, not every one. This sample comprises 35,000 or so clones, none seen once only. The sample was peripheral blood mononuclear cells. These receptors were obtained from a person aged 18 to 70 in good health.

This clone was observed many times. With the read ending 3 residues before the CDR3 end, the germline J gene is used to fill in that end. This chain uses TRBV6-1 with TRBJ1-5; D gene unclear. V was shortened by 0 bases and J by 9 bases, with 15 bases between the two germline ends. Germline V gene lookup returns CDR1 MNHNS and CDR2 SASEGT. The CDR3 has 15 amino acids. The sequenced CDR3 bases are TGTGCCAGCAGTGAAGCGCCGCCGAATGCAGGGCCC. Translating gives CASSEAPPNAGP. The CDR3 reads in full as CASSEAPPNAGPQHF.

This clone was observed at least ten times. Read sequence stops 3 residues before the CDR3 end, and the germline J gene provides the missing end. The chain couples TRBV6-1 to TRBJ1-3; D possibly corresponds to TRBD1 (6 bases). Trimming removed 2 bases at V and 1 base at J, with 12 bases between. Germline lookup yields CDR1 MNHNS and CDR2 SASEGT. The CDR3 runs to 16 residues. The CDR3 here is CASSESGTPSGNTIYF. The covered CDR3 bases are TGTGCCAGCAGTGAATCCGGGACACCTTCTGGAAACACC.

This clone was found many times. Read data end 3 residues before the CDR3 end; the end is taken from the germline J gene. The genes are TRBV28 and TRBJ2-1, with D uncertain. From germline, CDR1 is MDHEN and CDR2 SYDVKM. With 5 bases removed from V and 0 bases from J, the gap between germline ends came to 8 bases. The CDR3 consists of 14 residues. The CDR3 region is CASSAHGSYNEQFF. The CDR3 DNA, read in part, is TGTGCCAGCAGTGCCCACGGCTCCTACAATGAG.

This clone was seen ten or more times. The read stops 3 residues short of the end of the CDR3; the missing end is completed from the germline J gene. This rearrangement joins TRBV28 to TRBJ2-1; 7 positions match TRBD1. Germline loops: CDR1 MDHEN, CDR2 SYDVKM. J lost 3 bases, V lost 7 bases, and 9 bases had no gene match. This CDR3 is 15 amino acids long. The DNA read from the CDR3 is TGTGCCAGCAACAATGCAGGGGGTATCTACAATGAG. Its protein product is CASNNAGGIYNE. The full CDR3 reads CASNNAGGIYNEQFF.

In this sample, this clone turned up many times. The CDR3 end lies 3 residues beyond the end of the read and is filled in from the germline J gene. The chain combines TRBV28 with TRBJ1-2; weak D call: TRBD1 (6 bases). In germline, CDR1 is MDHEN, CDR2 SYDVKM. Trimming cost V 2 bases and J 4 bases, with 11 bases left between them. The CDR3 covers 14 residues. CDR3 residues: CASSLDDRSYGYTF. Incomplete CDR3 DNA: TGTGCCAGCAGTTTAGATGACAGGTCCTATGGC.